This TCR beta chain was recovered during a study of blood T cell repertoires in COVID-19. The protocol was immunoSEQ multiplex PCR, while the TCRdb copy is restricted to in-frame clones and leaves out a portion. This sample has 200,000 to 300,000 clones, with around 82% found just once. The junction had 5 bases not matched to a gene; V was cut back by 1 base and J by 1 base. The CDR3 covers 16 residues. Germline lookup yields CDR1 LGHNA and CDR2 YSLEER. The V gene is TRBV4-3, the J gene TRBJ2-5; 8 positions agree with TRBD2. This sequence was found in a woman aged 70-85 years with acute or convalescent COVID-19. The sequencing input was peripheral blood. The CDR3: CASSQVAGGIQETQYF. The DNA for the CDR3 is TGCGCCAGCAGCCAAGTGGCGGGGGGCATCCAAGAGACCCAGTACTTC.